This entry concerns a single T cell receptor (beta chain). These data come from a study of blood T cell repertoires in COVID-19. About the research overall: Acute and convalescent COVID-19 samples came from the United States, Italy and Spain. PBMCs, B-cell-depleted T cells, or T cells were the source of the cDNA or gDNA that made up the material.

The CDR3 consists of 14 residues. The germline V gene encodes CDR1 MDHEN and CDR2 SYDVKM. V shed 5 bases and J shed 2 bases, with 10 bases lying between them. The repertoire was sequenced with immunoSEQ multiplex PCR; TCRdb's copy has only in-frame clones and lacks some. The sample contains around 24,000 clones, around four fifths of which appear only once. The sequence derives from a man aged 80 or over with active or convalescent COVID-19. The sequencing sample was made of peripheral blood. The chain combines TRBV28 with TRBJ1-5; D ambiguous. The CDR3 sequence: CASSATLGNQPQHF. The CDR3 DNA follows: TGTGCCAGCAGTGCTACCCTGGGCAATCAGCCCCAGCATTTT.